This entry concerns a single T cell receptor (beta chain). Whoever was chosen for sequencing had shown CD8+CD57+ cell expansion by flow cytometry. The data were taken from a study of CD8+CD57+ T cells in acquired aplastic anemia. CDR3 length: 15 amino acids. The germline V and J ends were trimmed by 5 bases and 3 bases, with 17 bases remaining between them. CDR1 is SGHAT, CDR2 FQDESV, per germline (reference sequence). Profiling that covered TCR beta VDJ and CDR3 relied on genomic DNA as its template. MiXCR, applied by TCRdb to the reads, yields one record per CDR3 protein. The sample lists a few hundred thousand distinct CDR3 sequences, about half occurring once.

What was sequenced was sorted CD4+, CD8+, or CD8+CD57+ T cells (not recorded which) from PBMCs. The chain recombines TRBV11-1 with TRBJ2-7; no reliable D call. The sequence was obtained from a human donor with aplastic anemia. In nucleotides, the CDR3 is TGTGCCAGCAGCCCTACCGGCGCTACCGACTACGAGCAGTACTTC. Its protein product is CASSPTGATDYEQYF.